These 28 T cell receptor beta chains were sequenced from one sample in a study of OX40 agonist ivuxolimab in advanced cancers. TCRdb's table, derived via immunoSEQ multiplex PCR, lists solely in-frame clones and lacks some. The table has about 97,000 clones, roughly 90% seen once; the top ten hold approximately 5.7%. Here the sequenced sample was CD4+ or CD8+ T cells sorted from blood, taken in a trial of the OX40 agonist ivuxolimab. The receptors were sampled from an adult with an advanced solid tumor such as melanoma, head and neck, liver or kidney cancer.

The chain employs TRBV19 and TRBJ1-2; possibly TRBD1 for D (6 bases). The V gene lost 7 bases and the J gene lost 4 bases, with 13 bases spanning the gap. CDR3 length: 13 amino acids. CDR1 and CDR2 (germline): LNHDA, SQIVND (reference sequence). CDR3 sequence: CASNRPGAYGYTF. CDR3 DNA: TGTGCCAGTAACCGGCCAGGGGCCTATGGCTACACCTTC.

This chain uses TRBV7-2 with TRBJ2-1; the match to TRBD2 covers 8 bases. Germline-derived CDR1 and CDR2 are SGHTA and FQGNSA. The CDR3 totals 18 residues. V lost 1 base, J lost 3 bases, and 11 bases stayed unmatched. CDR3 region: CASSLEFTGRAYYNEQFF. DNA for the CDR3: TGTGCCAGCAGCTTAGAGTTTACCGGGAGGGCCTACTACAATGAGCAGTTCTTC.

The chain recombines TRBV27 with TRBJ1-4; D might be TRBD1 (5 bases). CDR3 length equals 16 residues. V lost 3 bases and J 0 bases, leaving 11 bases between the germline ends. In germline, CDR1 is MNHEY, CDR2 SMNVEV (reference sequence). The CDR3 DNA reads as TGTGCCAGCAGTTTGGGTCCGGGGGCAACTAATGAAAAACTGTTTTTT. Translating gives CASSLGPGATNEKLFF.

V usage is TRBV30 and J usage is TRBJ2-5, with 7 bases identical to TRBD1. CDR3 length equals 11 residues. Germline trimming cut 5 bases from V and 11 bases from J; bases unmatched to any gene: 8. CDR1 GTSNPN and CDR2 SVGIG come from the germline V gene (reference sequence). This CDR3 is CAWGSRDSQYF. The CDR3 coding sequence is TGTGCCTGGGGCTCCCGGGACAGTCAGTACTTC. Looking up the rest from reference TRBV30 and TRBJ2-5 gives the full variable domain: SQTIHQWPATLVQPVGSPLSLECTVEGTSNPNLYWYRQAAGRGLQLLFYSVGIGQISSEVPQNLSASRPQDRQFILSSKKLLLSDSGFYLCAWGSRDSQYFGPGTRLLVL.

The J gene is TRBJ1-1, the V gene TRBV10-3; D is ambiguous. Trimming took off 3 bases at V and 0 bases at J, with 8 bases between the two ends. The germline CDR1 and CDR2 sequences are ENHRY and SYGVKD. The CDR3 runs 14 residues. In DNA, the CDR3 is TGTGCCATCAGTGAAGGGCAGATGAACACTGAAGCTTTCTTT. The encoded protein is CAISEGQMNTEAFF.

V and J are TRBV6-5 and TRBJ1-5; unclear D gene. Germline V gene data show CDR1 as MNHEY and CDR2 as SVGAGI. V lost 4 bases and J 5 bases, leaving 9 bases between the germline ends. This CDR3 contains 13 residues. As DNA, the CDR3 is TGTGCCAGCAGTTTCAGGATCTATCAGCCCCAGCATTTT. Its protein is CASSFRIYQPQHF.

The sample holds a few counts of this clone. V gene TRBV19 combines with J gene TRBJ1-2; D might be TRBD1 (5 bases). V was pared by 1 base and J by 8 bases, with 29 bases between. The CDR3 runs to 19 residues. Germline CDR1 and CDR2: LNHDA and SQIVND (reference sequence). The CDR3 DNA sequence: TGTGCCAGTAGTATAGTCCCCGGGACCATCCAGGACCGGAGCGTCGGCTACACCTTC. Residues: CASSIVPGTIQDRSVGYTF.

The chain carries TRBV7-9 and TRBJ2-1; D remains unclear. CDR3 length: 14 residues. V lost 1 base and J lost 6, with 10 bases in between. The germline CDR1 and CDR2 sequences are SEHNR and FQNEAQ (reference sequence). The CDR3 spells CASSLGSPLNEQFF. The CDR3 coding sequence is TGTGCCAGCAGCTTAGGTTCCCCGCTCAATGAGCAGTTCTTC.

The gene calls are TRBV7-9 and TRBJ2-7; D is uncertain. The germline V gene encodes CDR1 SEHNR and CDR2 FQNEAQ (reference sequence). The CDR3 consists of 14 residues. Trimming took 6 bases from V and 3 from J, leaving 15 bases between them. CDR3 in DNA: TGTGCCAGCAGGCCCTCGGAAACCCACTACGAGCAGTACTTC. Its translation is CASRPSETHYEQYF.

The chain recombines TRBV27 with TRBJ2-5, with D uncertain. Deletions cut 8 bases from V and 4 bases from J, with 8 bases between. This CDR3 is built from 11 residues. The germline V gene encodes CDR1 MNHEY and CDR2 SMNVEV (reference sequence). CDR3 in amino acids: CASRRRETQYF. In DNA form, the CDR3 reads TGTGCCAGCCGAAGACGAGAGACCCAGTACTTC.

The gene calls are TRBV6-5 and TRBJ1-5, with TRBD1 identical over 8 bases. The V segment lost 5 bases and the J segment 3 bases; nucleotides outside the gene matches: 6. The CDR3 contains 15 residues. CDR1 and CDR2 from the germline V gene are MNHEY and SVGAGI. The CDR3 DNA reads TGTGCCAGCAGTAAAACAGGGGGTGACAATCAGCCCCAGCATTTT. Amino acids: CASSKTGGDNQPQHF.

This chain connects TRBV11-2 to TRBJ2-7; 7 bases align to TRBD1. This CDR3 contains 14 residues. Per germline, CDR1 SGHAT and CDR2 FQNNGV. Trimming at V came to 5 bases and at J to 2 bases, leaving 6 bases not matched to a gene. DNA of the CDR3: TGTGCCAGCAGCCAGGGACAGTCAGCCTACGAGCAGTACTTC. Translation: CASSQGQSAYEQYF.

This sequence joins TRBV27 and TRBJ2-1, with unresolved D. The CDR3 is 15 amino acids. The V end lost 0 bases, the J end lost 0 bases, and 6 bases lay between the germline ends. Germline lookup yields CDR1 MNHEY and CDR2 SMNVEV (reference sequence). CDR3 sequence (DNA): TGTGCCAGCAGTTTATCGGTGGGCTCCTACAATGAGCAGTTCTTC. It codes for CASSLSVGSYNEQFF.

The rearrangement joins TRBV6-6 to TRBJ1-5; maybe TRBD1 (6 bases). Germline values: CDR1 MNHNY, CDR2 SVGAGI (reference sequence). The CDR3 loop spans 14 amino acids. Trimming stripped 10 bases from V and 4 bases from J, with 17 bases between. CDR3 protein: CATLDGGRNQPQHF. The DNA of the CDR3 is TGTGCCACCCTCGACGGGGGCCGTAATCAGCCCCAGCATTTT.

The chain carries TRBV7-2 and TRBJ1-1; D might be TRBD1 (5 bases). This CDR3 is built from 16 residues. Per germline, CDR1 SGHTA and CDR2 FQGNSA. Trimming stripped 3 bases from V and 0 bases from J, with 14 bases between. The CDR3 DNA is TGTGCCAGCAGCTTGGTGGGGGGTCTAATGAACACTGAAGCTTTCTTT. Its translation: CASSLVGGLMNTEAFF.

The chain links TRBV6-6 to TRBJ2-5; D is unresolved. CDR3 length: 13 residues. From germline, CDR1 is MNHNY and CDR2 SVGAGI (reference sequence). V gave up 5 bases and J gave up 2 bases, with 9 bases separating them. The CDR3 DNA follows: TGTGCCAGCAGTCCCGCCGGACAAGAGACCCAGTACTTC. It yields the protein CASSPAGQETQYF.

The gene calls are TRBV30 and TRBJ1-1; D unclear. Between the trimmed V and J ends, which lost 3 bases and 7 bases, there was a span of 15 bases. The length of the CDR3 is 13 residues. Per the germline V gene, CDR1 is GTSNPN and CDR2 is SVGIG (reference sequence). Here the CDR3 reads CAWSAGVGGEAFF. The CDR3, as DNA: TGTGCCTGGAGCGCCGGGGTGGGAGGTGAAGCTTTCTTT.

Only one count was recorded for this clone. For the CDR3, the DNA is TGTGCCAGAAGCCTAGCCGAAAACAGGGTCCTTTCTCCCTACGAGCAGTACTTC. Translation: CARSLAENRVLSPYEQYF. The chain employs TRBV7-5 and TRBJ2-7; the table calls TRBD1, which could not be checked here. TRBV7-5 is a recognized pseudogene. This CDR3 region has 18 residues.

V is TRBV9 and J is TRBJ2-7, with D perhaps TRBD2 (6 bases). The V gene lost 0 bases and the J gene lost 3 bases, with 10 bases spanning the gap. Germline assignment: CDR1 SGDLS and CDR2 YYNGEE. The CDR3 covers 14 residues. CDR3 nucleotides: TGTGCCAGCAGCGTAGACCCCGGGGGCTACGAGCAGTACTTC. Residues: CASSVDPGGYEQYF.

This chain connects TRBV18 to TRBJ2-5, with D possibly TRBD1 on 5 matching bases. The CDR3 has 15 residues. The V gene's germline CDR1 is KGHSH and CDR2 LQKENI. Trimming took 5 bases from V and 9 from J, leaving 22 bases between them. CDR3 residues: CASSKTTGQGAAQYF. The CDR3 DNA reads TGTGCCAGCTCAAAAACGACCGGCCAGGGCGCCGCCCAGTACTTC.

This chain's CDR3 is CASSLATSGTYEQYF. The CDR3 nucleotides are TGCGCCAGCAGCTTGGCGACTAGCGGTACCTACGAGCAGTACTTC. The chain combines TRBV5-1 with TRBJ2-7; 9 bases line up with TRBD2. The trim removed 0 bases at V and 2 bases at J, leaving 3 bases unmatched. Germline loops: CDR1 SGHRS, CDR2 YFSETQ. The CDR3 consists of 15 residues.

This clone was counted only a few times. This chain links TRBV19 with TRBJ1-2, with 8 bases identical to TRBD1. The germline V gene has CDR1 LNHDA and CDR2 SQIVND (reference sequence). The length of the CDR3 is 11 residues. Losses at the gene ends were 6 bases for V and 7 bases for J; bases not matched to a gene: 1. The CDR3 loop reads CASRQGAGYTF. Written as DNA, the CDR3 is TGTGCCAGTAGGCAGGGGGCTGGCTACACCTTC.

In DNA, the CDR3 is TGTGCCAGCAGGACTTTACAGGGGGCGGTGAGAGAACTGTTTTTT. This codes for CASRTLQGAVRELFF. The chain couples TRBV6-5 to TRBJ1-4; TRBD1 aligns across 9 bases. From germline, CDR1 is MNHEY and CDR2 SVGAGI. Trimming removed 6 bases from V and 12 bases from J; junction bases left unmatched: 14. The CDR3 runs to 15 residues.

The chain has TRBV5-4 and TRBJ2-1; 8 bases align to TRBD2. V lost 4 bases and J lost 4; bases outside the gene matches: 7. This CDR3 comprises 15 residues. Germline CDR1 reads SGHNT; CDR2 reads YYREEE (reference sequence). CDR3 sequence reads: CASSLAGGGYNEQFF. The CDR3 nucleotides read TGTGCCAGCAGCCTGGCGGGAGGAGGGTACAATGAGCAGTTCTTC.

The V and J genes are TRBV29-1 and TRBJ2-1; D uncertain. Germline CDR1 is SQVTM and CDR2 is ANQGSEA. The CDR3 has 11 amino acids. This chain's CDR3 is CTAGFNNEQFF. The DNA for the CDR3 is TGCACCGCTGGCTTTAACAATGAGCAGTTCTTC.

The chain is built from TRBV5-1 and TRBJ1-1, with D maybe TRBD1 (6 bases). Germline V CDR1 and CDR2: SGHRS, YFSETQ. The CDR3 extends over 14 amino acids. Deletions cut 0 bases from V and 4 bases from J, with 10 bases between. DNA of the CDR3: TGCGCCAGCAGCTTGGAGGGACACTCCACTGAAGCTTTCTTT. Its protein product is CASSLEGHSTEAFF.

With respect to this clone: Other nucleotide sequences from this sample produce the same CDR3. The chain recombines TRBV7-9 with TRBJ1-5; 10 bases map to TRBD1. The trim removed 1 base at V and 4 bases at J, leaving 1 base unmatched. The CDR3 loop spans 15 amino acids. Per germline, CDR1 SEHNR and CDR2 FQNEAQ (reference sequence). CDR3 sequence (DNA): TGTGCCAGCAGCTTAGGGGACAGGGGAAATCAGCCCCAGCATTTT. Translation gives CASSLGDRGNQPQHF.

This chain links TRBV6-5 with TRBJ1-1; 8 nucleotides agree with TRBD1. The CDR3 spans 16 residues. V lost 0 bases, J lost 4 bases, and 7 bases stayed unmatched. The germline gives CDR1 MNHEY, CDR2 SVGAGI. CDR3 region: CASSYSPGGRITEAFF. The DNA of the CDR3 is TGTGCCAGCAGTTACTCACCAGGGGGCCGAATCACTGAAGCTTTCTTT.